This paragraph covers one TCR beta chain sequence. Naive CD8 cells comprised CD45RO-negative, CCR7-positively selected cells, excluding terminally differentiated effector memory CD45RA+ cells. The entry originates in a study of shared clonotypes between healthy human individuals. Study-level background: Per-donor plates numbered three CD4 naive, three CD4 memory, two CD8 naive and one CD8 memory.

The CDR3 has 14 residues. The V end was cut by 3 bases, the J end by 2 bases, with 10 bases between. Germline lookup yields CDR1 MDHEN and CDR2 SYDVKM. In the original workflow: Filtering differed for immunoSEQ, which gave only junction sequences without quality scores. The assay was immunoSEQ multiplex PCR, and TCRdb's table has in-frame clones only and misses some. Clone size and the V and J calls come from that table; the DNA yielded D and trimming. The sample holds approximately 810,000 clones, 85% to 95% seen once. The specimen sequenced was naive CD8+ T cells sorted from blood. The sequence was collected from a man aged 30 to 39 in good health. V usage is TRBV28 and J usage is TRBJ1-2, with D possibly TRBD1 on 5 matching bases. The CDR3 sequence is CASSFGTANYGYTF. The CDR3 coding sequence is TGTGCCAGCAGTTTTGGGACCGCGAACTATGGCTACACCTTC.